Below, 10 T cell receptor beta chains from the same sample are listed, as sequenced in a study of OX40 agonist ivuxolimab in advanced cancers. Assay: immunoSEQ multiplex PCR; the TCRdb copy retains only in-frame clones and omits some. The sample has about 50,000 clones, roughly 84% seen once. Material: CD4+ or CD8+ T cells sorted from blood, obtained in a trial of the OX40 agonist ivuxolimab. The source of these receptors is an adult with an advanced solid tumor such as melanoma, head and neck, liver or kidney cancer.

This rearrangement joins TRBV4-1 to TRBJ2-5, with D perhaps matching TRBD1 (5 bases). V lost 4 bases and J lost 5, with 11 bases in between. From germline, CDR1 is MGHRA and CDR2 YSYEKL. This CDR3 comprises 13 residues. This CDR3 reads CASSPPGKETQYF. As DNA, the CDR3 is TGCGCCAGCAGCCCCCCAGGGAAGGAGACCCAGTACTTC.

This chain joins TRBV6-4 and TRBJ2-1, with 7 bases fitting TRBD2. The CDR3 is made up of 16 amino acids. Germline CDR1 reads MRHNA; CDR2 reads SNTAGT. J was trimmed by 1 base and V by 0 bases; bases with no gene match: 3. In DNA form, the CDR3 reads TGTGCCAGCAGTGACTCACGCGGGGGATCCTACAATGAGCAGTTCTTC. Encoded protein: CASSDSRGGSYNEQFF.

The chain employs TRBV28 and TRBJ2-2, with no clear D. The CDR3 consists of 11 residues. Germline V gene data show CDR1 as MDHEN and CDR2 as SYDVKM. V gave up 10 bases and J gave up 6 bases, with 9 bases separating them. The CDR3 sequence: CATPEAGELFF. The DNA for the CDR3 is TGTGCCACCCCGGAAGCCGGGGAGCTGTTTTTT.

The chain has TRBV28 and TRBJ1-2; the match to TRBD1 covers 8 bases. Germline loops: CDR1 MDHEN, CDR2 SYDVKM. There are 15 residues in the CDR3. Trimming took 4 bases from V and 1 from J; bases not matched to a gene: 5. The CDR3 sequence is CASSSGQGYNYGYTF. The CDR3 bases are TGTGCCAGCAGTTCAGGACAGGGTTATAACTATGGCTACACCTTC.

In nucleotides, the CDR3 is TGTGCCAGCAGTTATACTGACAGGGTCGGAGGCTACACCTTC. It translates to CASSYTDRVGGYTF. J is TRBJ1-2 and V is TRBV6-6; TRBD1 matches at 7 bases. After removal of 3 bases from V and 8 bases from J, the junction contained 9 bases not matched to a gene. The CDR3 covers 14 residues. Germline V CDR1 and CDR2: MNHNY, SVGAGI (reference sequence).

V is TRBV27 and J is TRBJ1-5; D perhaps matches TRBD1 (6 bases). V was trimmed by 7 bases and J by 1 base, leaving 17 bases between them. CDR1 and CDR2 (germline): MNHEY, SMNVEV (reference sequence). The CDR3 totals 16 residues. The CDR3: CASTPQGRGSNQPQHF. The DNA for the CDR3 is TGTGCCAGCACTCCTCAGGGCAGGGGAAGCAATCAGCCCCAGCATTTT.

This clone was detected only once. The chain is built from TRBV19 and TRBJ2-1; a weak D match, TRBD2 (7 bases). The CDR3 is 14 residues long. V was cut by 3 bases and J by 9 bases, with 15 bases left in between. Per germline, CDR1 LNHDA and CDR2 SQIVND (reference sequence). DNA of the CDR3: TGTGCCAGTAGTATTGGGGGGGCCTGGTCTGAGCAGTTCTTC. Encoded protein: CASSIGGAWSEQFF.

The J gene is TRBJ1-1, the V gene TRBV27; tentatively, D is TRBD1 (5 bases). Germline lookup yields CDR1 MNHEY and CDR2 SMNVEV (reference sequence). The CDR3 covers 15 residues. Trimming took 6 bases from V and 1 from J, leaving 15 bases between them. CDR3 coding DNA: TGTGCCAGCAGAGGACATTTGGCTGAGAACACTGAAGCTTTCTTT. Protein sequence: CASRGHLAENTEAFF.

In DNA form, the CDR3 reads TGTGCCTCCGCGGGACAGGCGTATCGAGGCACCGGGGAGCTGTTTTTT. Translated: CASAGQAYRGTGELFF. The gene calls are TRBV10-3 and TRBJ2-2, with 8 bases aligning to TRBD1. The CDR3 totals 16 residues. The junction had 15 bases not matched to a gene; V was cut back by 11 bases and J by 4 bases. Germline lookup yields CDR1 ENHRY and CDR2 SYGVKD.

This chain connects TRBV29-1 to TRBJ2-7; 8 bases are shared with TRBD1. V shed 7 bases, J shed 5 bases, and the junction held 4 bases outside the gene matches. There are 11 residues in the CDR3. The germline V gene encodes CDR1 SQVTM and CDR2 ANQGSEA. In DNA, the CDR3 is TGCAGCGCCTCGGACAGGGACGAGCAGTACTTC. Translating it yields CSASDRDEQYF.